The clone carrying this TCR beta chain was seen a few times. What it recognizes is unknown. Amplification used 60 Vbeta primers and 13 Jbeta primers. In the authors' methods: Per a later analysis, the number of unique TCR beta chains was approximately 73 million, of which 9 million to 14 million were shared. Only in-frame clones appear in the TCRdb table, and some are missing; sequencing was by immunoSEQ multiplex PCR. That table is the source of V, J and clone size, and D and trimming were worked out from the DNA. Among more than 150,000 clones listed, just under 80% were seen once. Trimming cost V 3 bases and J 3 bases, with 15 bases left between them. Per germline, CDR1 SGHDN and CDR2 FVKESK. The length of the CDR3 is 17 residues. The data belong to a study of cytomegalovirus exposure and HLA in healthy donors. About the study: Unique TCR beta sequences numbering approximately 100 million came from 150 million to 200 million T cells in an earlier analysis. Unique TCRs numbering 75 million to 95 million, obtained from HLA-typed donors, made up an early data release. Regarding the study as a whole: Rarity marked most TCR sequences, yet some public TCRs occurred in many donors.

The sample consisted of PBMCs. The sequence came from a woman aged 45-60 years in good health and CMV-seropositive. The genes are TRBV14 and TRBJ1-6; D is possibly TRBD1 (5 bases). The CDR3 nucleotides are TGTGCCAGCAGCCAGGCGTGGGGGGAAGGCTATAATTCACCCCTCCACTTT. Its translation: CASSQAWGEGYNSPLHF.